The sequence of this T cell receptor beta chain was determined in a study of glioma-infiltrating T cells. TCR alpha and beta CDR3 regions were amplified from RNA using iRepertoire nested multiplex PCR. One-step reverse transcription and amplification started from about 100-400 ng of tissue mRNA or PBMC total RNA. TCRdb analysed the multiplex PCR reads with MiXCR anew, one entry per CDR3 protein. This table has about 140,000 distinct CDR3 sequences, 35% to 50% appearing once. CDR3 size: 15 residues. From germline, CDR1 is DFQATT and CDR2 SNEGSKA (reference sequence). Trimming took 2 bases from V and 6 from J, leaving 20 bases between them.

This chain connects TRBV20-1 to TRBJ2-7; maybe TRBD1 (6 bases). The clonotype originates from a human donor with low-grade glioma or glioblastoma, undergoing nonglioma brain surgery, or in good health (not recorded which). The source material was glioma tissue, nonneoplastic brain tissue, or PBMCs (not recorded which). CDR3 region: CSARKVGAALREQYF. CDR3 nucleotides: TGCAGTGCTAGAAAGGTGGGGGCGGCTCTCCGCGAGCAGTACTTC.